The next 9 T cell receptor beta chains were all read from a single sample in a study of blood T cell repertoires in COVID-19. Produced via immunoSEQ multiplex PCR; TCRdb's table is partial and in-frame only. This sample yields some 190,000 clones, of which around 82% are seen a single time; 6.5% to 7.5% belongs to the top ten. The sample was peripheral blood. The receptors come from a man aged 80 or over with COVID-19, enrolled during active disease.

This sequence joins TRBV9 and TRBJ1-2; TRBD1 matches 8 bases. CDR1 and CDR2 (germline): SGDLS, YYNGEE. The CDR3 is made up of 15 amino acids. The V segment lost 4 bases and the J segment 4 bases; nucleotides outside the gene matches: 9. The CDR3 bases are TGTGCCAGCAGCATTTCAGGGGGCATGGTCTATGGCTACACCTTC. It yields the protein CASSISGGMVYGYTF.

This clone appeared once. The chain combines TRBV6-5 with TRBJ1-1; D perhaps matches TRBD1 (5 bases). CDR3 length equals 14 residues. In germline, CDR1 is MNHEY, CDR2 SVGAGI. V was pared by 0 bases and J by 5 bases, with 10 bases between. CDR3 region: CASSYSQGVTEAFF. The CDR3 DNA reads TGTGCCAGCAGTTACTCGCAGGGTGTTACTGAAGCTTTCTTT.

A few counts support this clone. The gene calls are TRBV19 and TRBJ1-3; D is unclear. Per germline, CDR1 LNHDA and CDR2 SQIVND (reference sequence). This CDR3 comprises 16 residues. V was clipped by 11 bases and J by 0 bases, with 20 bases between them. The CDR3 loop reads CACKPHSGRSGNTIYF. CDR3 coding DNA: TGTGCCTGCAAGCCCCACAGTGGGCGCTCTGGAAACACCATATATTTT. Together with reference TRBV19 and TRBJ1-3, the CDR3 gives the full variable domain: DGGITQSPKYLFRKEGQNVTLSCEQNLNHDAMYWYRQDPGQGLRLIYYSQIVNDFQKGDIAEGYSVSREKKESFPLTVTSAQKNPTAFYLCACKPHSGRSGNTIYFGEGSWLTVV.

This clone was seen a handful of times. The chain carries TRBV10-3 and TRBJ1-2, with a possible D match to TRBD1 (6 bases). The germline V gene encodes CDR1 ENHRY and CDR2 SYGVKD. V lost 6 bases and J lost 0, with 17 bases in between. This CDR3 region has 16 residues. CDR3 nucleotides: TGTGCCATCAGCGGATTGGCCGGGACAACTAACTATGGCTACACCTTC. Its translation is CAISGLAGTTNYGYTF.

The chain has TRBV29-1 and TRBJ2-1, with 9 bases lining up with TRBD1. The germline CDR1 and CDR2 sequences are SQVTM and ANQGSEA. J was trimmed by 7 bases and V by 6 bases; bases with no gene match: 13. There are 15 residues in the CDR3. The CDR3 loop is CSVVLLQGARNEQFF. The CDR3 DNA sequence: TGCAGCGTGGTACTGCTACAGGGGGCTCGGAATGAGCAGTTCTTC.

J is TRBJ2-5 and V is TRBV18; possible D gene TRBD1, 6 bases. The V gene's germline CDR1 is KGHSH and CDR2 LQKENI. This CDR3 is built from 15 residues. V dropped 6 bases and J dropped 5 bases, with 19 bases sitting between them. In nucleotides, the CDR3 is TGTGCCAGCTCCCTCGGGACACCGGGGTTGGAGACCCAGTACTTC. This gives the protein CASSLGTPGLETQYF.

The sample holds one count of this clone. The gene calls are TRBV5-1 and TRBJ1-1; TRBD1 aligns across 8 bases. Losses at the gene ends were 4 bases for V and 4 bases for J; bases not matched to a gene: 3. The CDR3 spans 13 residues. Germline V lookup: CDR1 SGHRS, CDR2 YFSETQ. CDR3 region: CASSNRGGTEAFF. The CDR3 DNA reads TGCGCCAGCAGCAACAGGGGGGGCACTGAAGCTTTCTTT.

This sequence joins TRBV19 and TRBJ2-7; 12 nucleotides align to TRBD2. This CDR3 is built from 15 residues. CDR1 and CDR2 (germline): LNHDA, SQIVND (reference sequence). J lost 3 bases, V lost 5 bases, and 5 bases had no gene match. DNA of the CDR3: TGTGCCAGTAGTGAGACTAGCGGGGGCCTCTACGAGCAGTACTTC. Its translation is CASSETSGGLYEQYF.

The chain uses TRBV23-1 and TRBJ2-2, with D maybe TRBD2 (6 bases). TRBV23-1 is marked as an open reading frame, function uncertain. The CDR3 covers 9 residues. V dropped 11 bases and J dropped 13 bases, with 11 bases sitting between them. This CDR3 reads CAWRDPLFF. In DNA, the CDR3 is TGCGCCTGGAGGGACCCGCTGTTTTTT.